One sample yielded the 15 T cell receptor beta chains listed below, sequenced in a study of T cell clonotyping in hematopoietic cell transplantation. Here immunoSEQ multiplex PCR was the method, and the copy in TCRdb shows in-frame clones only, minus some. The sample consists of some 17,000 clones, about 90% of them appearing once. The sample taken for sequencing was peripheral blood mononuclear cells. These receptors all come from a man aged 45 to 65 in good health. Some clones in this sample may be carry-over from other donors' samples.

The chain joins TRBV29-1 to TRBJ2-6; 7 bases are shared with TRBD1. Per the germline V gene, CDR1 is SQVTM and CDR2 is ANQGSEA. This CDR3 contains 14 residues. Trimming cost V 7 bases and J 2 bases; bases outside gene matches: 5. The CDR3 sequence is CSAADRAGANVLTF. In nucleotides, the CDR3 is TGCAGCGCCGCTGACAGGGCTGGGGCCAACGTCCTGACTTTC.

The chain carries TRBV4-3 and TRBJ1-2; D is uncertain. This CDR3 has 11 residues. Germline CDR1 is LGHNA and CDR2 is YSLEER. V was clipped by 2 bases and J by 10 bases, with 8 bases between them. The DNA for the CDR3 is TGCGCCAGCAGCCAACTTGGATTCTACACCTTC. It translates to CASSQLGFYTF.

The chain employs TRBV4-1 and TRBJ1-4; D possibly corresponds to TRBD1 (5 bases). Germline lookup yields CDR1 MGHRA and CDR2 YSYEKL. The CDR3 loop spans 18 amino acids. V lost 4 bases to trimming and J lost 0 bases, with 18 bases between them. Here the CDR3 reads CASSLQPSGSTTNEKLFF. In nucleotides, the CDR3 is TGCGCCAGCAGCCTCCAACCCTCAGGGAGTACAACTAATGAAAAACTGTTTTTT.

The chain has TRBV4-3 and TRBJ1-4; D ambiguous. Germline assignment: CDR1 LGHNA and CDR2 YSLEER. The CDR3 consists of 14 residues. V lost 3 bases and J 7 bases, leaving 12 bases between the germline ends. DNA of the CDR3: TGCGCCAGCAGCCAGACGGCGGGCCGTGAAAAACTGTTTTTT. Residues: CASSQTAGREKLFF.

J is TRBJ1-2 and V is TRBV6-5; D not certain. The CDR3 spans 13 residues. Germline CDR1 is MNHEY and CDR2 is SVGAGI. Deletions cut 0 bases from V and 8 bases from J, with 10 bases between. The CDR3 DNA sequence: TGTGCCAGCAGTTACTCGGTCCGAGGGGGCTACACCTTC. As protein: CASSYSVRGGYTF.

This clone was seen only a few times. V gene TRBV7-9 combines with J gene TRBJ1-2, with 10 bases lining up with TRBD1. V lost 2 bases and J lost 7; bases outside the gene matches: 10. The CDR3 has 16 residues. The V gene's germline CDR1 is SEHNR and CDR2 FQNEAQ (reference sequence). CDR3 nucleotide sequence: TGTGCCAGCAGCTTACTTTCCGGGACAGGGGACCCTGGCTACACCTTC. Its translation: CASSLLSGTGDPGYTF.

This clone was counted a single time. This chain links TRBV11-3 with TRBJ1-1, with unresolved D. Trimming left V 5 bases short and J 4 bases short, with 14 bases between. Germline CDR1 and CDR2: SGHNT and YENEEA. The CDR3 contains 14 residues. The CDR3 DNA is TGTGCCAGCAGCCAGGATGAGCGTCGCACTGAAGCTTTCTTT. This gives the protein CASSQDERRTEAFF.

V and J are TRBV11-2 and TRBJ2-5; tentative D call: TRBD2 (5 bases). This CDR3 is built from 12 residues. Trimming removed 2 bases from V and 5 bases from J, with 6 bases in between. The germline V gene encodes CDR1 SGHAT and CDR2 FQNNGV. The CDR3 DNA follows: TGTGCCAGCAGCTTATCGGGGGAGACCCAGTACTTC. Its protein product is CASSLSGETQYF.

This clone appeared a single time. The rearrangement joins TRBV19 to TRBJ1-2, with a weak D call TRBD1 (5 bases). The CDR3 length is 13 residues. Germline values: CDR1 LNHDA, CDR2 SQIVND (reference sequence). V lost 9 bases to trimming and J lost 4 bases, with 15 bases between them. In DNA form, the CDR3 reads TGTGCCAGCCTCCCGACAGAGGCCTATGGCTACACCTTC. Translated: CASLPTEAYGYTF. The variable domain in full, completed from reference TRBV19 and TRBJ1-2, reads DGGITQSPKYLFRKEGQNVTLSCEQNLNHDAMYWYRQDPGQGLRLIYYSQIVNDFQKGDIAEGYSVSREKKESFPLTVTSAQKNPTAFYLCASLPTEAYGYTFGSGTRLTVV.

This clone appeared a few times. V is TRBV5-1 and J is TRBJ2-7, with D possibly matching TRBD2 (6 bases). The V end was cut by 4 bases, the J end by 0 bases, with 11 bases between. The CDR3 spans 14 residues. Germline-derived CDR1 and CDR2 are SGHRS and YFSETQ. The CDR3 is CASSRSGSSYEQYF. For the CDR3, the DNA is TGCGCCAGCAGCCGGAGCGGGTCCTCCTACGAGCAGTACTTC.

This chain links TRBV7-6 with TRBJ2-7; 10 nucleotides agree with TRBD1. The trim removed 5 bases at V and 2 bases at J, leaving 3 bases unmatched. CDR3 length: 14 amino acids. The germline V gene encodes CDR1 SGHVS and CDR2 FNYEAQ. The CDR3 nucleotides are TGTGCCAGCAGCATGGGACAGGGGCCCTACGAGCAGTACTTC. This translates into CASSMGQGPYEQYF.

This chain joins TRBV4-3 and TRBJ1-4, with D unclear. Germline V gives CDR1 LGHNA, CDR2 YSLEER. The V end was cut by 6 bases, the J end by 8 bases, with 19 bases between. This CDR3 region has 15 residues. The CDR3 reads CASRREVQPGEKLFF. The CDR3 DNA follows: TGCGCCAGCAGGCGTGAGGTACAGCCTGGGGAAAAACTGTTTTTT.

The J gene is TRBJ1-2, the V gene TRBV28; tentatively, D is TRBD1 (5 bases). V was pared by 8 bases and J by 6 bases, with 16 bases between. The CDR3 runs 13 residues. From germline, CDR1 is MDHEN and CDR2 SYDVKM. This chain's CDR3 is CASRPGFVNGYTF. DNA for the CDR3: TGTGCCAGCCGTCCAGGGTTTGTCAATGGCTACACCTTC.

DNA for the CDR3: TGCGCCAGCAGATCGACAGGGTGGCGTGAAAAACTGTTTTTT. This encodes CASRSTGWREKLFF. V and J are TRBV5-1 and TRBJ1-4; 7 nucleotides match TRBD1. The CDR3 loop spans 14 amino acids. V was pared by 5 bases and J by 7 bases, with 8 bases of the junction left unmatched. The germline gives CDR1 SGHRS, CDR2 YFSETQ.

This chain uses TRBV4-2 with TRBJ2-3; D gene unclear. This CDR3 region has 16 residues. With 5 bases removed from V and 0 bases from J, the gap between germline ends came to 15 bases. Germline V gene data show CDR1 as LGHNA and CDR2 as YNFKEQ. The CDR3 DNA sequence: TGTGCCAGCAGCTCCCAGATAGGTGCCAGCACAGATACGCAGTATTTT. It codes for CASSSQIGASTDTQYF.